This T cell receptor beta chain came from a study of early T cells in non-severe SARS-CoV-2 infection. Regarding the study as a whole: Sequences matched to VDJdb favored anti-spike CD8 responses, while private and CD4 specificities were missed.

The TCR library protocol attached unique molecular identifiers to the individual cDNA molecules. TCRdb processed the 5' RACE reads anew with MiXCR; each CDR3 protein has one entry. The data hold tens of thousands of distinct CDR3 sequences, with over 10% observed a single time. This clonotype was seen repeatedly, ten times or more. Its antigen is unidentified. V dropped 8 bases and J dropped 4 bases, with 28 bases sitting between them. The CDR3 totals 18 residues. Per germline, CDR1 MDHEN and CDR2 SYDVKM. J is TRBJ2-3 and V is TRBV28, with D perhaps matching TRBD1 or TRBD2 (6 bases each). Sequencing was performed on whole blood, taken at baseline. This clonotype was sampled from an adult who was a healthcare worker with PCR-confirmed SARS-CoV-2 infection or an uninfected control (not recorded which). CDR3 in amino acids: CASRNLPHIGGLADTQYF. As DNA, the CDR3 is TGTGCCAGCCGAAACCTTCCCCACATAGGGGGGCTCGCAGATACGCAGTATTTT.